Below, one T cell receptor beta chain is given with its context. This entry comes from a study of tumour-infiltrating T cells in Burkitt lymphoma. This CDR3 is 15 amino acids long. V was cut by 3 bases and J by 2 bases, with 12 bases left in between. Germline assignment: CDR1 SEHNR and CDR2 FQNEAQ (reference sequence). Clones were read by immunoSEQ multiplex PCR, and TCRdb kept only the in-frame ones, dropping some. Here the sample spans 11,000 to 15,000 clones, 30% being singletons. The TCR was taken from a human donor with diffuse large B-cell lymphoma. The chain uses TRBV7-9 and TRBJ2-3; D may be TRBD1 (6 bases). Sequenced material: tumor tissue. CDR3 sequence (DNA): TGTGCCAGCAGCTTCTCGGGACAAGCCACAGATACGCAGTATTTT. This sequence encodes CASSFSGQATDTQYF. Supplemented by reference TRBV7-9 and TRBJ2-3, the full variable domain reads DTGVSQNPRHKITKRGQNVTFRCDPISEHNRLYWYRQTLGQGPEFLTYFQNEAQLEKSRLLSDRFSAERPKGSFSTLEIQRTEQGDSAMYLCASSFSGQATDTQYFGPGTRLTVL.